The next 32 T cell receptor beta chains were all read from a single sample in a study of long-term antiretroviral therapy in people with HIV. Version v3.0 of the immunoSEQ assay was performed at survey level. Here immunoSEQ multiplex PCR was the method, and the copy in TCRdb shows in-frame clones only, minus some. The repertoire has tens of thousands of clones, 87% of them found once; the top ten carry about an eighth. The sequenced sample was unsorted PBMCs, obtained 1.1 years after starting antiretroviral therapy. Receptors originate from a man between 18 and 35 years old with HIV.

Turning to this clone: Relative to the germline gene, one junction end is altered; a read error may explain this. The chain has TRBV7-7 and TRBJ1-5; D might be TRBD1 (6 bases). Germline CDR1 reads SSHAT; CDR2 reads FNYEAQ (reference sequence). The CDR3 is 13 amino acids. CDR3 sequence reads: CASSSGVNQPQHF. CDR3 bases: TGTGCTAGCAGCTCAGGGGTCAATCAGCCCCAGCATTTT.

The rearrangement uses TRBV7-3 and TRBJ1-1, with TRBD1 matching over 8 bases. In germline, CDR1 is SGHTA, CDR2 FQGTGA. The junction had 5 bases not matched to a gene; V was cut back by 3 bases and J by 5 bases. The CDR3 covers 14 residues. Written as DNA, the CDR3 is TGTGCCAGCAGCTTCCAGGGGGCGCCTACTGAAGCTTTCTTT. This gives the protein CASSFQGAPTEAFF.

This clone is termed medium-sized. This sequence joins TRBV2 and TRBJ2-7; 9 bases are a match to TRBD1. This CDR3 has 12 residues. Germline-derived CDR1 and CDR2 are SNHLY and FYNNEI. Trimming took 9 bases from V and 6 from J; bases not matched to a gene: 6. In DNA, the CDR3 is TGTGCCAGGGGACAGGGAATTGGCGAGCAGTACTTC. It specifies CARGQGIGEQYF.

This rearrangement joins TRBV6-1 to TRBJ1-6; the D is unclear. This CDR3 is built from 14 residues. V was trimmed by 1 base and J by 10 bases, leaving 11 bases between them. The germline CDR1 and CDR2 sequences are MNHNS and SASEGT. CDR3 amino acids: CASSEGAERSPLHF. CDR3 bases: TGTGCCAGCAGTGAAGGGGCAGAACGATCACCCCTCCACTTT.

The CDR3 bases are TGTGCCAGCAGACTCCGGGGGGAGAGTGGGCAGTACTTC. Translated, it gives CASRLRGESGQYF. The chain is built from TRBV6-5 and TRBJ2-7; TRBD2 matches at 7 bases. V gave up 6 bases and J gave up 9 bases; unmatched junction bases: 11. CDR1 and CDR2 (germline): MNHEY, SVGAGI. The CDR3 runs to 13 residues.

This chain links TRBV7-3 with TRBJ2-1, with D perhaps TRBD1 or TRBD2 (5 bases each). The CDR3 is 15 amino acids. V shed 5 bases and J shed 5 bases, with 16 bases lying between them. Germline V gene sequence: CDR1 SGHTA, CDR2 FQGTGA. CDR3 DNA: TGTGCCAGCAGCGCACCCCTGGGACGCCACAATGAGCAGTTCTTC. Amino acids: CASSAPLGRHNEQFF.

The chain links TRBV30 to TRBJ2-5; 16 bases align to TRBD2. This CDR3 contains 17 residues. Germline lookup yields CDR1 GTSNPN and CDR2 SVGIG (reference sequence). V was clipped by 0 bases and J by 2 bases; unmatched bases: 3. Written as DNA, the CDR3 is TGTGCCTGGAGTGTCCCGGGACTAGCGGGAGGGCAAGAGACCCAGTACTTC. Translated: CAWSVPGLAGGQETQYF.

This rearrangement joins TRBV27 to TRBJ2-3; D call uncertain. Germline-derived CDR1 and CDR2 are MNHEY and SMNVEV (reference sequence). The CDR3 extends over 15 amino acids. Between the trimmed V and J ends, which lost 2 bases and 1 base, there was a span of 10 bases. The chain's CDR3 is CASSLLGLGTDTQYF. DNA of the CDR3: TGTGCCAGCAGTTTACTAGGGTTGGGCACAGATACGCAGTATTTT.

V is TRBV9 and J is TRBJ2-1; 13 positions agree with TRBD2. CDR3 length: 14 residues. Looked up from germline, CDR1 is SGDLS and CDR2 is YYNGEE. Germline trimming cut 5 bases from V and 10 bases from J; bases unmatched to any gene: 6. DNA for the CDR3: TGTGCCAGCAGTAGGACTAGCGGGGGACCAGAGCAGTTCTTC. Its protein is CASSRTSGGPEQFF.

The CDR3 loop reads CASSQGGGGYYGYTF. CDR3 nucleotides: TGTGCCAGCAGCCAAGGGGGCGGGGGTTACTATGGCTACACCTTC. The chain links TRBV11-2 to TRBJ1-2, with TRBD1 identical over 7 bases. This CDR3 comprises 15 residues. V trimming: 5 bases; J trimming: 3 bases; junction bases outside the gene matches: 9. Germline V gene lookup returns CDR1 SGHAT and CDR2 FQNNGV.

The chain links TRBV2 to TRBJ1-5; D gene ambiguous. The V gene lost 3 bases and the J gene lost 6 bases, with 15 bases spanning the gap. In germline, CDR1 is SNHLY, CDR2 FYNNEI. The CDR3 is 15 residues long. CDR3 sequence reads: CASSDPRVVGQPQHF. The CDR3 region has the DNA TGTGCCAGCAGTGACCCCCGGGTGGTGGGTCAGCCCCAGCATTTT. The full variable domain, its missing parts supplied by reference TRBV2 and TRBJ1-5, is EPEVTQTPSHQVTQMGQEVILRCVPISNHLYFYWYRQILGQKVEFLVSFYNNEISEKSEIFDDQFSVERPDGSNFTLKIRSTKLEDSAMYFCASSDPRVVGQPQHFGDGTRLSIL.

The rearrangement uses TRBV10-3 and TRBJ1-5, with D tentatively TRBD1 (5 bases). The germline CDR1 and CDR2 sequences are ENHRY and SYGVKD. Trimming cost V 10 bases and J 5 bases, with 18 bases left between them. The length of the CDR3 is 14 residues. CDR3 sequence reads: CATWDGSGYQPQHF. The CDR3 DNA follows: TGTGCCACCTGGGACGGAAGTGGATATCAGCCCCAGCATTTT.

The chain is built from TRBV30 and TRBJ2-1; D remains ambiguous. The germline V gene encodes CDR1 GTSNPN and CDR2 SVGIG (reference sequence). Trimming took 2 bases from V and 0 from J, leaving 14 bases between them. This CDR3 contains 16 residues. CDR3 nucleotides: TGTGCCTGGAGTCCCACGACTCGGAGCTCCTACAATGAGCAGTTCTTC. Translating gives CAWSPTTRSSYNEQFF.

Only one count was recorded for this clone. The gene calls are TRBV7-8 and TRBJ2-7; D possibly matches TRBD1 or TRBD2 (5 bases each). The CDR3 has 11 residues. Germline assignment: CDR1 SGHVS and CDR2 FQNEAQ. The V gene lost 8 bases and the J gene lost 5 bases, with 10 bases spanning the gap. The CDR3 DNA reads TGTGCCAGCTCGGGGACCAACGAGCAGTACTTC. Translating gives CASSGTNEQYF.

This clone was seen a few times. The chain links TRBV7-6 to TRBJ2-7; 8 bases match TRBD1. The CDR3 has 14 residues. Per germline, CDR1 SGHVS and CDR2 FNYEAQ. Trimming cost V 3 bases and J 2 bases; bases outside gene matches: 3. CDR3 sequence (DNA): TGTGCCAGCAGCTTCGGACAGGGACCCTACGAGCAGTACTTC. It encodes CASSFGQGPYEQYF. Combining the CDR3 with reference TRBV7-6 and TRBJ2-7 gives the whole variable domain GAGVSQSPRYKVTKRGQDVALRCDPISGHVSLYWYRQALGQGPEFLTYFNYEAQQDKSGLPNDRFSAERPEGSISTLTIQRTEQRDSAMYRCASSFGQGPYEQYFGPGTRLTVT.

This chain joins TRBV9 and TRBJ2-7; a possible D gene is TRBD1 (6 bases). The CDR3 covers 14 residues. V was clipped by 0 bases and J by 3 bases, with 10 bases between them. Germline CDR1 is SGDLS and CDR2 is YYNGEE. The CDR3 loop is CASSVDRVGYEQYF. CDR3 bases: TGTGCCAGCAGCGTAGACAGGGTTGGCTACGAGCAGTACTTC.

There are a few counts of this clone. The chain uses TRBV5-6 and TRBJ1-3; D call uncertain. The CDR3 covers 15 residues. Trimming shortened V by 1 base and J by 1 base, and 9 bases separated the two germline ends. CDR1 is SGHDT, CDR2 YYEEEE, per germline. The chain's CDR3 is CASSLSGRSGNTIYF. The CDR3 bases are TGTGCCAGCAGCTTGAGTGGGAGGTCTGGAAACACCATATATTTT.

In this sample, this clone turned up once. This rearrangement joins TRBV9 to TRBJ2-1; D is possibly TRBD1 (7 bases). The CDR3 runs 15 residues. Trimming cost V 4 bases and J 4 bases, with 15 bases left between them. Looked up from germline, CDR1 is SGDLS and CDR2 is YYNGEE. DNA for the CDR3: TGTGCCAGCAGCTCCGACAGGGCGGGATACAATGAGCAGTTCTTC. This translates into CASSSDRAGYNEQFF.

The V gene is TRBV7-3, the J gene TRBJ2-1; 7 bases fit TRBD2. The CDR3 has 16 amino acids. Germline V gives CDR1 SGHTA, CDR2 FQGTGA. With V trimmed by 0 bases and J by 2 bases, 4 bases remained unmatched. The chain's CDR3 is CASSLTFGGTYNEQFF. CDR3 in DNA: TGTGCCAGCAGCTTAACGTTCGGGGGGACCTACAATGAGCAGTTCTTC.

The sample holds a few counts of this clone. V gene TRBV28 combines with J gene TRBJ2-7; D not resolved. Trimming left V 6 bases short and J 4 bases short, with 10 bases between. Germline V lookup: CDR1 MDHEN, CDR2 SYDVKM. The CDR3 contains 12 residues. CDR3 DNA sequence: TGTGCCAGCAGCTGGGTGGGTTACGAGCAGTACTTC. This encodes CASSWVGYEQYF.

The genes are TRBV9 and TRBJ2-3; 8 bases are a match to TRBD2. Germline V lookup: CDR1 SGDLS, CDR2 YYNGEE. This CDR3 is 15 amino acids long. V gave up 4 bases and J gave up 2 bases; unmatched junction bases: 6. The CDR3 DNA follows: TGTGCCAGCAGCACCCCGGGGGGGCCCACAGATACGCAGTATTTT. Translation: CASSTPGGPTDTQYF.

The genes are TRBV28 and TRBJ2-3; either TRBD1 or TRBD2 may supply D (7 bases each). This CDR3 is 18 amino acids long. Germline CDR1 and CDR2: MDHEN and SYDVKM. V gave up 2 bases and J gave up 4 bases, with 22 bases separating them. The CDR3 nucleotides read TGTGCCAGCAGTTTAGGGGACAGATGGACTAGTCCACCAGATACGCAGTATTTT. Translated, it gives CASSLGDRWTSPPDTQYF.

This clone is classed as medium-sized. This chain links TRBV29-1 with TRBJ2-7, with D possibly called TRBD1 or TRBD2 (5 bases each). V shed 8 bases and J shed 0 bases, with 11 bases lying between them. Looked up from germline, CDR1 is SQVTM and CDR2 is ANQGSEA. CDR3 length: 12 amino acids. The CDR3 region has the DNA TGCAGCCTCCGGGACGACTCCTACGAGCAGTACTTC. Protein sequence: CSLRDDSYEQYF.

To note about this clone: The germline gene is not matched at one end of the junction; a read error may be the cause. V gene TRBV13 combines with J gene TRBJ1-3; 7 bases line up with TRBD1. CDR1 PRHDT and CDR2 FYEKMQ come from the germline V gene (reference sequence). CDR3 length equals 12 residues. CDR3: CASSSLTGRVVF. The CDR3 DNA follows: TGTGCCAGCAGCTCGCTGACAGGGAGGGTTGTTTTT. Full variable domain (rest looked up from reference TRBV13 and TRBJ1-3): AAGVIQSPRHLIKEKRETATLKCYPIPRHDTVYWYQQGPGQDPQFLISFYEKMQSDKGSIPDRFSAQQFSDYHSELNMSSLELGDSALYFCASSSLTGRVVFGEGSWLTVV.

Only one count was recorded for this clone. The V gene is TRBV6-6, the J gene TRBJ2-2; D gene uncertain. Germline lookup yields CDR1 MNHNY and CDR2 SVGAGI (reference sequence). The CDR3 runs to 12 residues. Trimming left V 6 bases short and J 7 bases short, with 9 bases between. The CDR3 loop is CASSSGGGELFF. The CDR3 DNA is TGTGCCAGCAGCTCCGGTGGCGGGGAGCTGTTTTTT.

The CDR3 reads CASSSGTGPNYGYTF. CDR3 bases: TGTGCCAGTAGTAGCGGGACAGGCCCTAACTATGGCTACACCTTC. This chain connects TRBV19 to TRBJ1-2, with 8 bases lining up with TRBD1. This CDR3 comprises 15 residues. J lost 0 bases, V lost 4 bases, and 4 bases had no gene match. The germline CDR1 and CDR2 sequences are LNHDA and SQIVND (reference sequence).

This clone was detected only once. The J gene is TRBJ1-4, the V gene TRBV5-1; D call uncertain. V was clipped by 0 bases and J by 2 bases, with 8 bases between them. The CDR3 has 15 amino acids. Germline lookup yields CDR1 SGHRS and CDR2 YFSETQ. The CDR3 here is CASSLDGITNEKLFF. The CDR3 DNA is TGCGCCAGCAGCTTGGATGGGATTACTAATGAAAAACTGTTTTTT.

This rearrangement joins TRBV7-9 to TRBJ1-2; perhaps TRBD1 as D (6 bases). This CDR3 comprises 15 residues. Germline V gene data show CDR1 as SEHNR and CDR2 as FQNEAQ (reference sequence). V dropped 4 bases and J dropped 4 bases, with 16 bases sitting between them. The CDR3 nucleotides read TGTGCCAGCAGCTACGTGGAGGGGGAGGGCTATGGCTACACCTTC. This gives the protein CASSYVEGEGYGYTF.

The rearrangement links TRBV19 to TRBJ2-7, with D possibly TRBD2 on 7 matching bases. Germline V gene data show CDR1 as LNHDA and CDR2 as SQIVND (reference sequence). The CDR3 sequence is 15 residues long. V lost 3 bases, J lost 2 bases, and 14 bases lay in between. The CDR3 spells CASSIFGGRTYEQYF. Here the CDR3 DNA reads TGTGCCAGTAGTATTTTCGGGGGGCGTACCTACGAGCAGTACTTC.

The chain joins TRBV14 to TRBJ1-3; D call uncertain. Germline CDR1 SGHDN, CDR2 FVKESK. Trimming removed 0 bases at V and 0 bases at J, with 12 bases between. The CDR3 totals 17 residues. The CDR3 nucleotides read TGTGCCAGCAGCCAAGACCCGCAGATCTACTCTGGAAACACCATATATTTT. This gives the protein CASSQDPQIYSGNTIYF.

J is TRBJ2-7 and V is TRBV27; D is possibly TRBD1 (6 bases). V gave up 3 bases and J gave up 4 bases, with 16 bases separating them. CDR1 and CDR2 (germline): MNHEY, SMNVEV (reference sequence). CDR3 length: 15 amino acids. The chain's CDR3 is CASSFPDRPLYEQYF. CDR3 bases: TGTGCCAGCAGTTTTCCCGACAGGCCCCTTTACGAGCAGTACTTC.

In regard to this clone: Other DNA sequences in the sample encode the same CDR3. V is TRBV28 and J is TRBJ2-7, with 7 bases aligning to TRBD1. Per the germline V gene, CDR1 is MDHEN and CDR2 is SYDVKM. Losses at the gene ends were 2 bases for V and 6 bases for J; bases not matched to a gene: 7. The CDR3 sequence is 14 residues long. The DNA for the CDR3 is TGTGCCAGCAGTTTAAGGGGGCAGGGCCCCGAGCAGTACTTC. As protein: CASSLRGQGPEQYF. The whole variable domain, filled in from reference TRBV28 and TRBJ2-7, reads DVKVTQSSRYLVKRTGEKVFLECVQDMDHENMFWYRQDPGLGLRLIYFSYDVKMKEKGDIPEGYSVSREKKERFSLILESASTNQTSMYLCASSLRGQGPEQYFGPGTRLTVT.